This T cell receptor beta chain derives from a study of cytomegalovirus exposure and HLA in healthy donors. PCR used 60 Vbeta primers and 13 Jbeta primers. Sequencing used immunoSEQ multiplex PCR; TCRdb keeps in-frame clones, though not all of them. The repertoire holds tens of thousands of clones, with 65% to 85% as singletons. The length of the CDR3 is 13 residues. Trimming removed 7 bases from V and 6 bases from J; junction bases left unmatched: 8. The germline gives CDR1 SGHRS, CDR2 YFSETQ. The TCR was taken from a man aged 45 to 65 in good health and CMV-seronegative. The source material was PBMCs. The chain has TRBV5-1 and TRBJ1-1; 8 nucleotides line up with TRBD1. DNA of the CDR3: TGCGCCAGCCGAGACAGGGGATTTGCTGAAGCTTTCTTT. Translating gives CASRDRGFAEAFF.